This TCR beta chain was profiled in a study of cytomegalovirus exposure and HLA in healthy donors. Study-wide findings and caveats: The study designated 150 or so TCR beta chains cytomegalovirus-associated.

The CDR3 loop spans 15 amino acids. CDR1 is SNHLY and CDR2 is FYNNEI in the germline V gene. The V end was cut by 4 bases, the J end by 5 bases, with 18 bases between. Sequencing used immunoSEQ multiplex PCR; TCRdb keeps in-frame clones, though not all of them. This repertoire shows 82,000 or so clones, approximately 95% found once; its top ten account for 0.55% to 0.75%. With respect to this clone: The antigen is unknown.

Sequenced sample: PBMCs. V usage is TRBV2 and J usage is TRBJ2-7; tentative D call: TRBD1 (5 bases). The source of this sequence is a woman in her late teens or twenties in good health and CMV-seronegative. The CDR3 loop reads CASSAERQIIDEQYF. DNA for the CDR3: TGTGCCAGCAGTGCGGAGCGACAGATCATCGACGAGCAGTACTTC.